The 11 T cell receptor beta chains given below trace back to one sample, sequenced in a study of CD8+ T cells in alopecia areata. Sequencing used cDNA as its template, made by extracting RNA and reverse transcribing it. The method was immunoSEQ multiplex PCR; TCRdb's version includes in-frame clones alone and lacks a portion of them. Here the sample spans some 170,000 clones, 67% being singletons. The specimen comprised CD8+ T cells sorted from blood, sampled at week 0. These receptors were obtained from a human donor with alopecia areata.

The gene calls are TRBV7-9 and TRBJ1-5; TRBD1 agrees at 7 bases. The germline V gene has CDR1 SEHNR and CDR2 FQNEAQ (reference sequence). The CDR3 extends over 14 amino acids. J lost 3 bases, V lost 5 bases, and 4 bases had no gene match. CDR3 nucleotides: TGTGCCAGCAGCCCCGACAGGGACAATCAGCCCCAGCATTTT. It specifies CASSPDRDNQPQHF.

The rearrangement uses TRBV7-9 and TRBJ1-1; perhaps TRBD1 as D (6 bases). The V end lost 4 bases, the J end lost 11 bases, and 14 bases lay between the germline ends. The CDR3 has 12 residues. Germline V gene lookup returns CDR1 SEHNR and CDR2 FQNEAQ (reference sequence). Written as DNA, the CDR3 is TGTGCCAGCAGCTCCTCGCGGGGGCTGGCTTTCTTT. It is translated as CASSSSRGLAFF. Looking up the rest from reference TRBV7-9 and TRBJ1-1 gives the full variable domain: DTGVSQNPRHKITKRGQNVTFRCDPISEHNRLYWYRQTLGQGPEFLTYFQNEAQLEKSRLLSDRFSAERPKGSFSTLEIQRTEQGDSAMYLCASSSSRGLAFFGQGTRLTVV.

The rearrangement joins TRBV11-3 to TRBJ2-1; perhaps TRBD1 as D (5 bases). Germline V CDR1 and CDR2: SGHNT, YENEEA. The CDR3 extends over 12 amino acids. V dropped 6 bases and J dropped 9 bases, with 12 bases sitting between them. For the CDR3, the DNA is TGTGCCAGCAGAGACGGACATTTTGAGCAGTTCTTC. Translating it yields CASRDGHFEQFF. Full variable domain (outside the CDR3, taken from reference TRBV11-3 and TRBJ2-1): EAGVVQSPRYKIIEKKQPVAFWCNPISGHNTLYWYLQNLGQGPELLIRYENEEAVDDSQLPKDRFSAERLKGVDSTLKIQPAELGDSAVYLCASRDGHFEQFFGPGTRLTVL.

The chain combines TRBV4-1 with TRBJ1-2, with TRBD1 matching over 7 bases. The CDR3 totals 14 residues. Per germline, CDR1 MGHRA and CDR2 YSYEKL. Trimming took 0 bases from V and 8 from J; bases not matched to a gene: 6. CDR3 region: CASSQENRGGGYTF. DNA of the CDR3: TGCGCCAGCAGCCAAGAAAACAGGGGAGGCGGCTACACCTTC.

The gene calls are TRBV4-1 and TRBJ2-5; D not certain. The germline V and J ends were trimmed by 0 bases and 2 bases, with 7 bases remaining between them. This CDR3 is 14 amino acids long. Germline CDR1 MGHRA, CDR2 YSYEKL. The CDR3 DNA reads TGCGCCAGCAGCCAAGATCCCGTACAAGAGACCCAGTACTTC. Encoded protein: CASSQDPVQETQYF.

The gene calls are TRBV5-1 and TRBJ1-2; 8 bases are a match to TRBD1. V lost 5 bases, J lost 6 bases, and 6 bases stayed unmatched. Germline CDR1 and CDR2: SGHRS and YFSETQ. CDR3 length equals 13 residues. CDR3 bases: TGCGCCAGCAGGGAGGGGACAGGAGATGGCTACACCTTC. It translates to CASREGTGDGYTF.

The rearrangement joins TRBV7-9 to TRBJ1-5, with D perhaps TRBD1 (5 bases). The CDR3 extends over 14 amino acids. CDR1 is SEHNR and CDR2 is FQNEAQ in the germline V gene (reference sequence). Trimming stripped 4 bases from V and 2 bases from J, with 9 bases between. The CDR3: CASSSPGRNQPQHF. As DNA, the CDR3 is TGTGCCAGCAGCTCCCCGGGGCGCAATCAGCCCCAGCATTTT.

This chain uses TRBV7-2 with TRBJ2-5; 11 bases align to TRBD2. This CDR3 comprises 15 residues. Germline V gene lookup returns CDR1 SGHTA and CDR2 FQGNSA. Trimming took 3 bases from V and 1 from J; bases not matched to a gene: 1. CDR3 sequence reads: CASSLTSGVQETQYF. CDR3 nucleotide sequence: TGTGCCAGCAGCTTGACTAGCGGGGTCCAAGAGACCCAGTACTTC.

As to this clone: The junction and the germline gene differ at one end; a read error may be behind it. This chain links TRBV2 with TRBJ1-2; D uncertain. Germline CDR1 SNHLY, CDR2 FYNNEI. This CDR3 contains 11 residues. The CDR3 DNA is TGTGCCGGCAGAACTAACTATGGCTACACCTTC. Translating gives CAGRTNYGYTF.

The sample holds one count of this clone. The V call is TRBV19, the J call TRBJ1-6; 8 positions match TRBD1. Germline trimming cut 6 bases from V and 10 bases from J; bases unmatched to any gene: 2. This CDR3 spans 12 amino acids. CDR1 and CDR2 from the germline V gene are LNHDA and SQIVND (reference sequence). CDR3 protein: CASRSGGSPLHF. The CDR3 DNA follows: TGTGCCAGTAGATCAGGGGGCTCACCCCTCCACTTT.

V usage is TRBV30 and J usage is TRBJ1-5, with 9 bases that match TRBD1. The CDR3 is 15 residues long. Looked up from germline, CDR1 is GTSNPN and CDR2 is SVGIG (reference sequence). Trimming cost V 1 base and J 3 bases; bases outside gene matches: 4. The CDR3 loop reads CAWSAGTGPNQPQHF. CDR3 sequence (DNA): TGTGCCTGGAGTGCAGGGACAGGGCCCAATCAGCCCCAGCATTTT.